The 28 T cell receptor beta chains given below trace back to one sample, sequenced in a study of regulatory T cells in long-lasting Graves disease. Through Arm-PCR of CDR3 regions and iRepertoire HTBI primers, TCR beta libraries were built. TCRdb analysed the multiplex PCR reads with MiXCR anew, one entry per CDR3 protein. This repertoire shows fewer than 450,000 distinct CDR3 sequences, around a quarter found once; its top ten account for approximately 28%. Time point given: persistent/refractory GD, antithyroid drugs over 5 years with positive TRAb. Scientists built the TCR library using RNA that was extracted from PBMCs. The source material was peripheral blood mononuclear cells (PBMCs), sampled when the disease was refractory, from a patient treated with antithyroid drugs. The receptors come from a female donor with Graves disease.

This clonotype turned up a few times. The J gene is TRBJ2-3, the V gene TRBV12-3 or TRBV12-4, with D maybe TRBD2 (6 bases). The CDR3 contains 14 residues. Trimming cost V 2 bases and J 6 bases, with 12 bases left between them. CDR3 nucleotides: TGTGCCAGCAGTTTATGGAGGGGAACGGATACGCAGTATTTT. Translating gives CASSLWRGTDTQYF.

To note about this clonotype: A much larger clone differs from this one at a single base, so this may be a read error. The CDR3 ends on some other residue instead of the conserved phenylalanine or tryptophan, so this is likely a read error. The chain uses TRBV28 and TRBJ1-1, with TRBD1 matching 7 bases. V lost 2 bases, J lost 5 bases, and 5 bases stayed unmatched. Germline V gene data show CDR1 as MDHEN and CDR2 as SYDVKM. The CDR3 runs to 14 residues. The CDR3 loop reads CASSLTRGRTEAFL. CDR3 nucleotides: TGTGCCAGCAGTTTAACGAGGGGGCGGACTGAAGCTTTCCTT.

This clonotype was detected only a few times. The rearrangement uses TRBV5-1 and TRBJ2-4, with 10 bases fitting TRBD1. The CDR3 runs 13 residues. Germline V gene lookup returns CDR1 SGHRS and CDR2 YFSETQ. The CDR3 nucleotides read TGCGCTAATGAACCCCGGGACAGGGGATTTCAGTACTTC. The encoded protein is CANEPRDRGFQYF.

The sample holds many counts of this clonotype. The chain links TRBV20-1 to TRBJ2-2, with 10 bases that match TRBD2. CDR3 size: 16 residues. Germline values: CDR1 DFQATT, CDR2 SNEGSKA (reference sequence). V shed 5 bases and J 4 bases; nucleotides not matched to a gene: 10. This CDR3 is CSAGWTSGGGTGELFF. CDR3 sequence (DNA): TGCAGTGCTGGATGGACTAGCGGAGGGGGCACCGGGGAGCTGTTTTTT.

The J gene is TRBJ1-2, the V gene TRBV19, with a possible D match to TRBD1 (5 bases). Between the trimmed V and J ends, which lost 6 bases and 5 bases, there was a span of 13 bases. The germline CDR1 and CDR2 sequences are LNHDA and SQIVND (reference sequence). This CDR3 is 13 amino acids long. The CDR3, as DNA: TGTGCCAGTAGCGTGGGACCGACTTATGGCTACACCTTC. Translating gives CASSVGPTYGYTF.

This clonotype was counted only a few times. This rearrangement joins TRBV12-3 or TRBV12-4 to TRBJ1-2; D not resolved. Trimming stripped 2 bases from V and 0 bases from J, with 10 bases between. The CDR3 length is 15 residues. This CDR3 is CASSLRESPNYGYTF. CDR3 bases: TGTGCCAGCAGTTTAAGGGAGTCTCCTAACTATGGCTACACCTTC.

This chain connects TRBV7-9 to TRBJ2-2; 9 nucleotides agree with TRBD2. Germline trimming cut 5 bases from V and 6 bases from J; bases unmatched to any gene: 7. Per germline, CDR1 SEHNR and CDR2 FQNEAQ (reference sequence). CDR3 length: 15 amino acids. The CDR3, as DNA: TGTGCCAGCAGCAATAGCGGGAGTAGCGCCGGGGAGCTGTTTTTT. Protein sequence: CASSNSGSSAGELFF.

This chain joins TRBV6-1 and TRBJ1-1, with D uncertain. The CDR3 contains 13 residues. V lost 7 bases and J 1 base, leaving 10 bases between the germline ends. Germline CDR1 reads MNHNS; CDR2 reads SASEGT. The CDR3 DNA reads TGTGCCAGCATAACCGAATGGAACACTGAAGCTTTCTTT. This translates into CASITEWNTEAFF.

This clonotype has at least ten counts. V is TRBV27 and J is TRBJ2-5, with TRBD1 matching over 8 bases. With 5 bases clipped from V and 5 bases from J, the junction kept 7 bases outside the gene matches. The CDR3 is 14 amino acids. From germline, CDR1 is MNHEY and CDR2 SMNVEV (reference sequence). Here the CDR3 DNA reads TGTGCCAGCAGTCGTCAGGGGGCGAGTGAGACCCAGTACTTC. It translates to CASSRQGASETQYF.

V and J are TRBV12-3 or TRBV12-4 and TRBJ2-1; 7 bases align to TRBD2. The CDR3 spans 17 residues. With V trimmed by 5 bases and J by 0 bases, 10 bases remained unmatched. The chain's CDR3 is CASSPSGLAVSYNEQFF. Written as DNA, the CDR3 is TGTGCCAGCAGTCCGAGCGGGCTAGCGGTCTCCTACAATGAGCAGTTCTTC.

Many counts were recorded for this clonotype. CDR3 in DNA: TGTGCCAGCAGTGAGCAGGGAGGCGATCAGCCCCAGCATTTT. It yields the protein CASSEQGGDQPQHF. The chain combines TRBV2 with TRBJ1-5; D possibly corresponds to TRBD1 (5 bases). CDR3 length: 14 residues. V was clipped by 3 bases and J by 5 bases, with 11 bases between them. The V gene's germline CDR1 is SNHLY and CDR2 FYNNEI.

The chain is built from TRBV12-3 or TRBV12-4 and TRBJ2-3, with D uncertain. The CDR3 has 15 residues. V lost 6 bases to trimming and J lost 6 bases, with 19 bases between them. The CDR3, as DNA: TGTGCCAGCAGGCACCTTGGCGCGGCCGCGGATACGCAGTATTTT. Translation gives CASRHLGAAADTQYF.

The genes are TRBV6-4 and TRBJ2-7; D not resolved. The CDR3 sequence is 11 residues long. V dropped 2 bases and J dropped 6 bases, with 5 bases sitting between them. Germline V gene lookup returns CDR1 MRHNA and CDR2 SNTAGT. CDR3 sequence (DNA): TGTGCCAGCAGTGACGGTGTCGAGCAGTACTTC. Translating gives CASSDGVEQYF.

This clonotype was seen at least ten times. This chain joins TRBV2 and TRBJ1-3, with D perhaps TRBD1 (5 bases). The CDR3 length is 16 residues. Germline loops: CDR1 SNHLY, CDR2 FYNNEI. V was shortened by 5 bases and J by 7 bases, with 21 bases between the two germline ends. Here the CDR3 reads CASSFARPVGGNTIYF. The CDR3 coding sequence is TGTGCCAGCAGTTTCGCCCGACCAGTTGGGGGGAACACCATATATTTT.

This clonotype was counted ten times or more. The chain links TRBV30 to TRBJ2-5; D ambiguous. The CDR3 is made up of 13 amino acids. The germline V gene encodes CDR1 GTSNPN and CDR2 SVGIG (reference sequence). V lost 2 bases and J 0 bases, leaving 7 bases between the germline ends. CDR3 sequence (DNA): TGTGCCTGGAGTAGGAACTACCAAGAGACCCAGTACTTC. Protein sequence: CAWSRNYQETQYF.

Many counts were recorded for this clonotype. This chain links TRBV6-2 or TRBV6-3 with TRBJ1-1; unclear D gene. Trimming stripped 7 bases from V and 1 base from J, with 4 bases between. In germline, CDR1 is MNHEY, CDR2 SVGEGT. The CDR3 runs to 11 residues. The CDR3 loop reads CASTRNTEAFF. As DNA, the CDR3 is TGTGCCAGCACCCGGAACACTGAAGCTTTCTTT.

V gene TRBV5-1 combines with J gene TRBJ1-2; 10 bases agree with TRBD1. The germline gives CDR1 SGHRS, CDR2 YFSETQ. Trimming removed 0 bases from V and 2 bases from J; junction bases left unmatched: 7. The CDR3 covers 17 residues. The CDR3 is CASSLVTGQGSNYGYTF. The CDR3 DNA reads TGCGCCAGCAGCTTGGTGACGGGACAGGGGTCGAACTATGGCTACACCTTC. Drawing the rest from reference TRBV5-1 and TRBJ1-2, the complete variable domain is KAGVTQTPRYLIKTRGQQVTLSCSPISGHRSVSWYQQTPGQGLQFLFEYFSETQRNKGNFPGRFSGRQFSNSRSEMNVSTLELGDSALYLCASSLVTGQGSNYGYTFGSGTRLTVV.

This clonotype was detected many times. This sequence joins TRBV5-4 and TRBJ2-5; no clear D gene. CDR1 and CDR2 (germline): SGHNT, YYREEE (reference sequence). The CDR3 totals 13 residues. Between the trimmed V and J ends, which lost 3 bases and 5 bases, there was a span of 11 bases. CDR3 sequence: CASSWPPWETQYF. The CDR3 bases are TGTGCCAGCAGCTGGCCCCCATGGGAGACCCAGTACTTC.

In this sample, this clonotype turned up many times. This chain's CDR3 is CASTDRRGSYEQYF. CDR3 DNA sequence: TGTGCCAGCACCGATAGACGCGGTTCCTACGAGCAGTACTTC. V usage is TRBV7-2 and J usage is TRBJ2-7; no clear D. CDR3 length equals 14 residues. The germline CDR1 and CDR2 sequences are SGHTA and FQGNSA. Trimming cost V 7 bases and J 1 base, with 14 bases left between them.

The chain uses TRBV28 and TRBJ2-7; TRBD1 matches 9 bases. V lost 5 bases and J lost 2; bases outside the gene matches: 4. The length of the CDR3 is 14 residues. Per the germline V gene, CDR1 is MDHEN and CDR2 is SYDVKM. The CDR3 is CASSNRGPAYEQYF. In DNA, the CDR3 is TGTGCCAGCAGTAACAGGGGGCCCGCCTACGAGCAGTACTTC.

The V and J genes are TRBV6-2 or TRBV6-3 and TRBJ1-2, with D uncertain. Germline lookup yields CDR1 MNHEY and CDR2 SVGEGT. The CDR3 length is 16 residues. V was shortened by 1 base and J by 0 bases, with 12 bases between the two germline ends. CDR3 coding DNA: TGTGCCAGCAGTTACTATCCGGTCGGTCCTAACTATGGCTACACCTTC. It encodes CASSYYPVGPNYGYTF.

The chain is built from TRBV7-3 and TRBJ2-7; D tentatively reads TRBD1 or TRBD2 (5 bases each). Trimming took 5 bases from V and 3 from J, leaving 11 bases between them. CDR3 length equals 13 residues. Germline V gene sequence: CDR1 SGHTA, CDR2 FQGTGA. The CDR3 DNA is TGTGCCAGCAGCCGGGGCGACAACTACGAGCAGTACTTC. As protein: CASSRGDNYEQYF.

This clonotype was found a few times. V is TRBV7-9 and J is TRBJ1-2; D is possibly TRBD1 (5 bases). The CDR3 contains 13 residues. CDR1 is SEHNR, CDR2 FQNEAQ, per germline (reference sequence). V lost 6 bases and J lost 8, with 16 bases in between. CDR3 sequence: CASSTRDVLGYTF. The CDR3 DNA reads TGTGCCAGCAGTACCAGGGATGTCCTCGGCTACACCTTC. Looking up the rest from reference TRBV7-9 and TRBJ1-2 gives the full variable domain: DTGVSQNPRHKITKRGQNVTFRCDPISEHNRLYWYRQTLGQGPEFLTYFQNEAQLEKSRLLSDRFSAERPKGSFSTLEIQRTEQGDSAMYLCASSTRDVLGYTFGSGTRLTVV.

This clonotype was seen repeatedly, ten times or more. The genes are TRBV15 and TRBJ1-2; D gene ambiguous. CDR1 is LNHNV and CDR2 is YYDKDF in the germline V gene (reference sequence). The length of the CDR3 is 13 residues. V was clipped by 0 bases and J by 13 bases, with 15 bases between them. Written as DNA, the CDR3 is TGTGCCACCAGCAGAGAATATCAGACTCTTTCCACCTTC. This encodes CATSREYQTLSTF.

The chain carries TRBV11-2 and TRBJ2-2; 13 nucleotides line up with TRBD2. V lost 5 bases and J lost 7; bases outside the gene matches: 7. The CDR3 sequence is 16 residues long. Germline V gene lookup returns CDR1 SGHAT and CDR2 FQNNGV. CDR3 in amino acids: CASSLLAGGPVGELFF. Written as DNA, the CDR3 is TGTGCCAGCAGCCTACTAGCGGGAGGGCCGGTCGGGGAGCTGTTTTTT.

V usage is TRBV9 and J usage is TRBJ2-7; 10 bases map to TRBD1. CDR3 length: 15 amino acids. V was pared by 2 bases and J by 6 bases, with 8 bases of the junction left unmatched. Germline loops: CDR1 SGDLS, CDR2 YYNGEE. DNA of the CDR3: TGTGCCAGCAGCGTCTCAGGGACAGGGGCTGGCGAGCAGTACTTC. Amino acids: CASSVSGTGAGEQYF.

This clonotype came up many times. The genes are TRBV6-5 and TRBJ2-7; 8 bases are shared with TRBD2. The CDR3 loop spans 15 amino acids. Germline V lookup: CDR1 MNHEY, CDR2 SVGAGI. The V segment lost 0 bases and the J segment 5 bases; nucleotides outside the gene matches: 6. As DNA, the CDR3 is TGTGCCAGCAGTTACTCGACAAGCGGGGGTAACGAGCAGTACTTC. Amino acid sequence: CASSYSTSGGNEQYF.

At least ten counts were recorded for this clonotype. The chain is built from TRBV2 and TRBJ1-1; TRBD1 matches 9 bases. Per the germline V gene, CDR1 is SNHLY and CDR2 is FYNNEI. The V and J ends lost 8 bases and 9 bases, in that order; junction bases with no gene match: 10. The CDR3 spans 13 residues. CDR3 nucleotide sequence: TGTGCCAGCCAAGGACAGGGGAGAACGCAAGCTTTCTTT. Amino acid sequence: CASQGQGRTQAFF.